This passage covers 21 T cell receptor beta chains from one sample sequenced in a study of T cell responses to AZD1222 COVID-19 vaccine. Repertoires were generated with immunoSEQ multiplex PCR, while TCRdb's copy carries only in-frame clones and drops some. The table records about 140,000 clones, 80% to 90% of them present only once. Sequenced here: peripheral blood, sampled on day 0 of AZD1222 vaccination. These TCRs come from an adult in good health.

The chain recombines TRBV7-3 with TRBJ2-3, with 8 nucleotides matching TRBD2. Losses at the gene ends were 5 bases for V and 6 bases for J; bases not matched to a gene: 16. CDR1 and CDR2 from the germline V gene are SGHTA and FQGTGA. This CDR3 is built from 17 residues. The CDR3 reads CASSLIGRREAGDTQYF. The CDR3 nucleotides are TGTGCCAGCAGCCTTATAGGGCGGCGGGAGGCCGGGGATACGCAGTATTTT. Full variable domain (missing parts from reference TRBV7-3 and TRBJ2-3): GAGVSQTPSNKVTEKGKYVELRCDPISGHTALYWYRQSLGQGPEFLIYFQGTGAADDSGLPNDRFFAVRPEGSVSTLKIQRTERGDSAVYLCASSLIGRREAGDTQYFGPGTRLTVL.

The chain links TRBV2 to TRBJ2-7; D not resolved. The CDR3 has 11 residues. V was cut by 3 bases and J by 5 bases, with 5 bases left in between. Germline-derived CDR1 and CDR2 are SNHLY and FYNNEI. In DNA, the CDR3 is TGTGCCAGCAGTGAGGGTAACGAGCAGTACTTC. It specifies CASSEGNEQYF. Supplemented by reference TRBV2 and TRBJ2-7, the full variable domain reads EPEVTQTPSHQVTQMGQEVILRCVPISNHLYFYWYRQILGQKVEFLVSFYNNEISEKSEIFDDQFSVERPDGSNFTLKIRSTKLEDSAMYFCASSEGNEQYFGPGTRLTVT.

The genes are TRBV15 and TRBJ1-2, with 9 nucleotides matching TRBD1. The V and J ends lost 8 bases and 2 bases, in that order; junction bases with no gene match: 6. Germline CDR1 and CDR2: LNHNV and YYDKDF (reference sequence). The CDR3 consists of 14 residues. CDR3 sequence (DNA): TGTGCCACCGCGGGGACAGGGAACAACTATGGCTACACCTTC. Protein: CATAGTGNNYGYTF.

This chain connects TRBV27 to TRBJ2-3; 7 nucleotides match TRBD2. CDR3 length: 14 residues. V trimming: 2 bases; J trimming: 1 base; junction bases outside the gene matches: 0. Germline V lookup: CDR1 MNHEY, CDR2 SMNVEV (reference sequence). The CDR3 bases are TGTGCCAGCAGTTTACTAGCGGGCACAGATACGCAGTATTTT. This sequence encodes CASSLLAGTDTQYF.

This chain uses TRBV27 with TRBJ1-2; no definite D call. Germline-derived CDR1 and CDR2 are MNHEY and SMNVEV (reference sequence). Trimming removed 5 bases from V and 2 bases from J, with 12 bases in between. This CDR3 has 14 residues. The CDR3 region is CASSPRSGNYGYTF. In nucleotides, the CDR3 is TGTGCCAGCAGTCCCCGAAGTGGGAACTATGGCTACACCTTC.

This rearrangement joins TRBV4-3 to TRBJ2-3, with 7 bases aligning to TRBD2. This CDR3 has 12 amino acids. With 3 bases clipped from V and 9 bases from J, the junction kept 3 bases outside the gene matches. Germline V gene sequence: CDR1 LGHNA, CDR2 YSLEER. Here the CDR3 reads CASSQGGATQYF. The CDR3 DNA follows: TGCGCCAGCAGCCAGGGAGGGGCCACGCAGTATTTT.

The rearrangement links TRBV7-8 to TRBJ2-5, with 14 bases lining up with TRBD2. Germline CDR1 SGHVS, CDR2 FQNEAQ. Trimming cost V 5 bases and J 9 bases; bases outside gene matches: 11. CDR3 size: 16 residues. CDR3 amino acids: CASSLYGTSGSGSQYF. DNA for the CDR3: TGTGCCAGCAGCCTCTACGGGACTAGCGGGAGTGGATCCCAGTACTTC.

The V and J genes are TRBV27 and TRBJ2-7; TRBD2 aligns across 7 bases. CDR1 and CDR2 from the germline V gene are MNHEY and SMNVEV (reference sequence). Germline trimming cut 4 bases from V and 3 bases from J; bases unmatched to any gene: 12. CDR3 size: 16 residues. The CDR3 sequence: CASSSTGLGVFYEQYF. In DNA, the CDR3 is TGTGCCAGCAGTTCTACCGGACTAGGCGTTTTCTACGAGCAGTACTTC.

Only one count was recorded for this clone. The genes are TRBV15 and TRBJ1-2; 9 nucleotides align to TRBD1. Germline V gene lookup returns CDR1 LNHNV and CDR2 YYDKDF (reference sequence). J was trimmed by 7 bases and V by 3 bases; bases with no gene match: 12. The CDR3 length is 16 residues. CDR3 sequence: CATSSQVGTGHGGYTF. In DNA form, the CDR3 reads TGTGCCACCAGCAGCCAAGTAGGGACAGGGCATGGTGGCTACACCTTC.

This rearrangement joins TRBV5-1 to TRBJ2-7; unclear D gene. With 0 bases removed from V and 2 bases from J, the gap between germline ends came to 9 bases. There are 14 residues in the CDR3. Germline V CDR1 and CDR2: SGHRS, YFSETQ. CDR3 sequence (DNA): TGCGCCAGCAGCTTGGTTGTCAGCACCTACGAGCAGTACTTC. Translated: CASSLVVSTYEQYF.

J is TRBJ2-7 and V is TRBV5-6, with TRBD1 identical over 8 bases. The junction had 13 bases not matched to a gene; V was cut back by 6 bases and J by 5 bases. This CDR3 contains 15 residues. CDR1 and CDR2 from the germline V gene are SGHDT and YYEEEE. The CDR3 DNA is TGTGCCAGCACTGACGTCGGACAGGGTGAGAACGAGCAGTACTTC. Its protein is CASTDVGQGENEQYF.

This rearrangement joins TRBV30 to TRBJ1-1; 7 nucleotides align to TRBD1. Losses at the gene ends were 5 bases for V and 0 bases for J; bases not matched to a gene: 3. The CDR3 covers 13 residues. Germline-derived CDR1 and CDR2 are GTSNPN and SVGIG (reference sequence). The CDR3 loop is CAWVGQLNTEAFF. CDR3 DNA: TGTGCCTGGGTGGGACAGCTGAACACTGAAGCTTTCTTT.

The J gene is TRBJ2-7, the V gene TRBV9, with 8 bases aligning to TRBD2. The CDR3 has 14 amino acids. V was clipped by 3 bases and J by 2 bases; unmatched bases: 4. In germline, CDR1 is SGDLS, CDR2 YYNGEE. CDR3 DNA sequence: TGTGCCAGCAGCGCGACTAGCGCTGCCTACGAGCAGTACTTC. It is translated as CASSATSAAYEQYF.

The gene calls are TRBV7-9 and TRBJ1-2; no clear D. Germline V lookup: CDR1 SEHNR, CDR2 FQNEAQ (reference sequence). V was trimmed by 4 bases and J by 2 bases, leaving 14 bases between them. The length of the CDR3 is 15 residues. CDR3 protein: CASSSEPVANYGYTF. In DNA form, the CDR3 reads TGTGCCAGCAGCTCAGAGCCCGTTGCAAACTATGGCTACACCTTC.

CDR3 in DNA: TGTGCCACCAGCAGAGATTATCCGGGACAGCGGGATTCACCCCTCCACTTT. This encodes CATSRDYPGQRDSPLHF. This sequence joins TRBV15 and TRBJ1-6; 7 positions match TRBD1. With 0 bases clipped from V and 8 bases from J, the junction kept 10 bases outside the gene matches. Germline V gene lookup returns CDR1 LNHNV and CDR2 YYDKDF (reference sequence). This CDR3 region has 17 residues.

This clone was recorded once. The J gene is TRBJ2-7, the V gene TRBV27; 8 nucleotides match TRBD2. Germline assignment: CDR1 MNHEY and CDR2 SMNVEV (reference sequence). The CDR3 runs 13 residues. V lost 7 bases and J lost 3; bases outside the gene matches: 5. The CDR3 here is CASTGTSRYEQYF. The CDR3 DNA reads TGTGCCAGCACCGGGACTAGTCGCTACGAGCAGTACTTC.

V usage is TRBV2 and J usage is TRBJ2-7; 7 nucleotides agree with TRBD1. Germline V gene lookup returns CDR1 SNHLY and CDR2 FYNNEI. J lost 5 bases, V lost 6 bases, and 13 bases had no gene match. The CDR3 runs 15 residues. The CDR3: CASRVVTGVGNEQYF. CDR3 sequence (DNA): TGTGCCAGCAGGGTAGTTACAGGGGTGGGTAACGAGCAGTACTTC.

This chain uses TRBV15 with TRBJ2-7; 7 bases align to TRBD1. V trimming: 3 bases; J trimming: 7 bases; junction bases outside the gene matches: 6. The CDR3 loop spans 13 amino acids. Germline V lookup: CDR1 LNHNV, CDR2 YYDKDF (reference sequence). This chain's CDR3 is CATSSATGKEQYF. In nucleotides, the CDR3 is TGTGCCACCAGCAGTGCGACAGGGAAAGAGCAGTACTTC.

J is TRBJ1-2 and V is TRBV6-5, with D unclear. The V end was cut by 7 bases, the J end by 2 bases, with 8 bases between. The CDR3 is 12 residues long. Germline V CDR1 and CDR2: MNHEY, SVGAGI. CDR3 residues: CASTRRNYGYTF. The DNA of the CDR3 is TGTGCCAGCACGCGACGGAACTATGGCTACACCTTC.

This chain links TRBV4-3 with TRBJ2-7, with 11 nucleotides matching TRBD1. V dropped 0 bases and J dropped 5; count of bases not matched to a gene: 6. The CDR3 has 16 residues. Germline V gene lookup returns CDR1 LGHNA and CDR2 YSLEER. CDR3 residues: CASSQDLGTGGNEQYF. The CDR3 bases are TGCGCCAGCAGCCAAGATCTTGGGACAGGGGGAAACGAGCAGTACTTC.

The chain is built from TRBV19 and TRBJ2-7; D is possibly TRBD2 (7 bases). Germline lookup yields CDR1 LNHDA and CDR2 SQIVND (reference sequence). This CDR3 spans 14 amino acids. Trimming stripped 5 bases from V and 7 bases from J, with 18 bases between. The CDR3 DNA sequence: TGTGCCAGTAGTCGGGACACGTCGGGGGGAGAGCAGTACTTC. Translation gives CASSRDTSGGEQYF.